This T cell receptor (beta chain) was captured by sequencing in a study of OX40 agonist ivuxolimab in advanced cancers. In the study overall: In this trial design, patients received ivuxolimab intravenously at 0.01 to 10 mg/kg every 2 weeks. Among those enrolled, mean age was about 60 years (range about 23 to 90) and 82.7% were male.

V was clipped by 4 bases and J by 3 bases; unmatched bases: 4. The length of the CDR3 is 16 residues. CDR1 is SGHTA and CDR2 is FQGNSA in the germline V gene. Study-level points and caveats: More expanded clones were seen, on average, in CD8+ T cells than in CD4+.

Some clones are missing from TCRdb's copy, which holds only in-frame ones; the method was immunoSEQ multiplex PCR. The sample consists of around 50,000 clones, 83% of them appearing once. Concerning this clone: The antigen is unknown. This sample includes further DNA sequences coding for the same CDR3.

The sample was CD4+ or CD8+ T cells sorted from blood, taken in a trial of the OX40 agonist ivuxolimab. The chain carries TRBV7-2 and TRBJ2-2, with 11 bases matching TRBD2. The origin of this receptor is an adult with an advanced solid tumor such as melanoma, head and neck, liver or kidney cancer. CDR3 amino acids: CASSSRTSGYTGELFF. Written as DNA, the CDR3 is TGTGCCAGCAGCTCAAGGACTAGCGGGTACACCGGGGAGCTGTTTTTT.